The T cell receptor beta chain under discussion was sequenced for a study of T-cell memory formation after mild COVID-19. Study-wide points: That cross-reactive memory joined was suggested by some responding clones appearing in pre-infection memory.

This clonotype was seen more than once but under ten times. Its antigen is still unknown. The germline V gene has CDR1 SGHRS and CDR2 YFSETQ. V lost 4 bases, J lost 0 bases, and 12 bases lay in between. CDR3 length: 15 residues. Sample barcodes and UMIs were carried by the TCR alpha and TCR beta cDNA libraries that 5'RACE generated with constant-segment primers. TCRdb analysed the 5' RACE reads with MiXCR anew, one entry per CDR3 protein. The sample carries roughly 620,000 distinct CDR3 sequences, approximately 18% recorded once. Sequencing was performed on PBMCs or a T cell subset sorted from them (not recorded which). The receptor comes from an adult woman who had mild COVID-19 (a few samples of this study predate the infection). Cell type and time point are not known. The chain links TRBV5-1 to TRBJ2-3; perhaps TRBD1 as D (5 bases). The CDR3 DNA follows: TGCGCCAGCAGCGCCTGGGGCTCTAGCACAGATACGCAGTATTTT. Residues: CASSAWGSSTDTQYF.